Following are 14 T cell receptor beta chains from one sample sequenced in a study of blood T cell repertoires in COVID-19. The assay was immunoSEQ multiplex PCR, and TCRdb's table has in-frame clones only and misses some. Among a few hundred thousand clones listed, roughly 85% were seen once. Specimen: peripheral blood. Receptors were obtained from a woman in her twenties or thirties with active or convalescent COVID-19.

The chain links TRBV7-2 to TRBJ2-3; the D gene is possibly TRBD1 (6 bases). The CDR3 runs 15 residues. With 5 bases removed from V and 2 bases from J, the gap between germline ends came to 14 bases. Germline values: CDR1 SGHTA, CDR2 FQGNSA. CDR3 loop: CASSLRTDPTDTQYF. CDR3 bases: TGTGCCAGCAGCCTTCGGACAGATCCCACAGATACGCAGTATTTT. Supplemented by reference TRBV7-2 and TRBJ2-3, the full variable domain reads GAGVSQSPSNKVTEKGKDVELRCDPISGHTALYWYRQSLGQGLEFLIYFQGNSAPDKSGLPSDRFSAERTGGSVSTLTIQRTQQEDSAVYLCASSLRTDPTDTQYFGPGTRLTVL.

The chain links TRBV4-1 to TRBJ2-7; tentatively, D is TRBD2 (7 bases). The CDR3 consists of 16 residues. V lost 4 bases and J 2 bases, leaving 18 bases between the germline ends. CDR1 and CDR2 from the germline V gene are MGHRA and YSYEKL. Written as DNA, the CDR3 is TGCGCCAGCAGCCGAGATTCGGGGGGCATTACCTACGAGCAGTACTTC. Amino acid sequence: CASSRDSGGITYEQYF.

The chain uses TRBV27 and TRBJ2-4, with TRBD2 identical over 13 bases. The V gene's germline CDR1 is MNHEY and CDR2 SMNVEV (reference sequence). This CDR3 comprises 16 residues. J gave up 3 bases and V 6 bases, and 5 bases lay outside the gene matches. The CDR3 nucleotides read TGTGCCAGCAGGCAAACTAGCGGGGGGGGCAAAAACATTCAGTACTTC. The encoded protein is CASRQTSGGGKNIQYF.

The DNA of the CDR3 is TGTGCCAGCAGCTTGGGCTCCCACAGGGGTGGTGAAGCTTTCTTT. It specifies CASSLGSHRGGEAFF. The rearrangement links TRBV11-2 to TRBJ1-1, with 7 bases that match TRBD1. CDR1 and CDR2 (germline): SGHAT, FQNNGV. The CDR3 is made up of 15 amino acids. V lost 3 bases to trimming and J lost 7 bases; unmatched junction nucleotides: 11. The complete variable domain, with remaining parts taken from reference TRBV11-2 and TRBJ1-1, reads EAGVAQSPRYKIIEKRQSVAFWCNPISGHATLYWYQQILGQGPKLLIQFQNNGVVDDSQLPKDRFSAERLKGVDSTLKIQPAKLEDSAVYLCASSLGSHRGGEAFFGQGTRLTVV.

Here the CDR3 reads CASSLAPGLEETQYF. CDR3 DNA sequence: TGTGCCAGCAGCTTAGCTCCAGGGCTTGAGGAGACCCAGTACTTC. The chain joins TRBV7-6 to TRBJ2-5; D possibly corresponds to TRBD1 (5 bases). The length of the CDR3 is 15 residues. V lost 0 bases to trimming and J lost 5 bases, with 13 bases between them. Germline V lookup: CDR1 SGHVS, CDR2 FNYEAQ.

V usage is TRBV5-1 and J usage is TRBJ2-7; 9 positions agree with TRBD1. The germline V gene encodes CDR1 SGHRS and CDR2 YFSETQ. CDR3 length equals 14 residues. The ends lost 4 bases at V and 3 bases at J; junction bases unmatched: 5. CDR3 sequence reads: CASSAGQGIYEQYF. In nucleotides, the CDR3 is TGCGCCAGCAGCGCCGGACAGGGGATCTACGAGCAGTACTTC.

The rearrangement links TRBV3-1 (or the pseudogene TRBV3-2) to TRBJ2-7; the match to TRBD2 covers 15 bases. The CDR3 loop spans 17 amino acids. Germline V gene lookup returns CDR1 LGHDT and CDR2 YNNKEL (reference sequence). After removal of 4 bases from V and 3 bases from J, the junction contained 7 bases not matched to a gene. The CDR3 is CASSRGTSGGPRYEQYF. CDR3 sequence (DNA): TGTGCCAGCAGCCGCGGGACTAGCGGGGGGCCACGCTACGAGCAGTACTTC.

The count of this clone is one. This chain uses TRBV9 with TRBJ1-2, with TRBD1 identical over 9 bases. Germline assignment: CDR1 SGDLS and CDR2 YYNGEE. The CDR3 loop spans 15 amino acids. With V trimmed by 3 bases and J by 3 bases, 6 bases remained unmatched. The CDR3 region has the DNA TGTGCCAGCAGCGGGTCCGGGACAGGGCACTATGGCTACACCTTC. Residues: CASSGSGTGHYGYTF.

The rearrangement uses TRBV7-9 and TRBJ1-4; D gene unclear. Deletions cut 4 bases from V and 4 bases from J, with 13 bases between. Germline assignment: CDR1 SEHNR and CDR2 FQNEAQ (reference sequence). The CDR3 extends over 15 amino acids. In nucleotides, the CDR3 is TGTGCCAGCAGCTCCACGGGGTACAGTAATGAAAAACTGTTTTTT. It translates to CASSSTGYSNEKLFF.

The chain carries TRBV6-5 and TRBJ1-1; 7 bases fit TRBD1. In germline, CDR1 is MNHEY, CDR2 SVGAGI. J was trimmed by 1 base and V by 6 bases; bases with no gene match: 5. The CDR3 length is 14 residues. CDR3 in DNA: TGTGCCAGCAGCCCACAGGGGCCGAACACTGAAGCTTTCTTT. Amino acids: CASSPQGPNTEAFF.

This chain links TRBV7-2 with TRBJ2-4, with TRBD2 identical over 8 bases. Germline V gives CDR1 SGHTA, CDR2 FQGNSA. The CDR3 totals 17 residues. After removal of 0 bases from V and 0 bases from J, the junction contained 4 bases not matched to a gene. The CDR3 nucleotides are TGTGCCAGCAGCTTAGCGACGGGGGGGCCAGCCAAAAACATTCAGTACTTC. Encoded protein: CASSLATGGPAKNIQYF.

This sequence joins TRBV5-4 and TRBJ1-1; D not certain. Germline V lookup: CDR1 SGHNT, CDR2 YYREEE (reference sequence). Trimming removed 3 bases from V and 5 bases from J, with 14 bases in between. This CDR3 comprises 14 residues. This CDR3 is CASSSQVGETEAFF. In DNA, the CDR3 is TGTGCCAGCAGCTCTCAGGTCGGGGAGACTGAAGCTTTCTTT.

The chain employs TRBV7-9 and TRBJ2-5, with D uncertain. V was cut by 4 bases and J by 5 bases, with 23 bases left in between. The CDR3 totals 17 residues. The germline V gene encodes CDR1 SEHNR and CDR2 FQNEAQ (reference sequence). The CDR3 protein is CASSSSGTAAARETQYF. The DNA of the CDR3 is TGTGCCAGCAGCTCAAGTGGTACGGCGGCGGCACGGGAGACCCAGTACTTC.

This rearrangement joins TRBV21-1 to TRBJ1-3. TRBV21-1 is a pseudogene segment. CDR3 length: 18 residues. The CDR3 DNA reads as TGTGCCAGCAGCAAGGGGGGACCCGTCCCCCTCTCTGGAAACACCATATATTTT. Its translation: CASSKGGPVPLSGNTIYF.